Following are 27 T cell receptor beta chains from one sample sequenced in a study of response to subunit inactivated influenza vaccine. MiXCR was run by TCRdb on the RT-PCR reads, yielding one entry per CDR3 protein. The sample includes some 480,000 distinct CDR3 sequences, approximately 9.9% of them seen just once. The sequences come from PBMCs from blood, collected 45 days after vaccination. The source of these receptors is a man in his fifties or sixties who received an inactivated influenza vaccine.

The chain uses TRBV5-4 and TRBJ2-7, with 10 bases matching TRBD1. The CDR3 runs to 15 residues. Germline CDR1 reads SGHNT; CDR2 reads YYREEE (reference sequence). V lost 4 bases to trimming and J lost 3 bases; unmatched junction nucleotides: 7. CDR3 residues: CASSPGDRGGYEQYF. The CDR3 nucleotides are TGTGCCAGCAGCCCCGGGGACAGGGGTGGCTACGAGCAGTACTTC.

This clonotype appeared many times. The J gene is TRBJ2-2, the V gene TRBV5-1, with D perhaps being TRBD1 or TRBD2 (5 bases each). There are 14 residues in the CDR3. V lost 6 bases and J 3 bases, leaving 12 bases between the germline ends. Germline V gives CDR1 SGHRS, CDR2 YFSETQ. The DNA for the CDR3 is TGCGCCAGCACTTCCGGGACGGACACCGGGGAGCTGTTTTTT. Encoded protein: CASTSGTDTGELFF.

About this clonotype itself: A much larger clone is a single base away; this may be a read error. The rearrangement links TRBV20-1 to TRBJ2-2; 7 bases align to TRBD1. V gave up 1 base and J gave up 1 base; unmatched junction bases: 3. The CDR3 contains 15 residues. The V gene's germline CDR1 is DFQATT and CDR2 SNEGSKA (reference sequence). The CDR3 sequence is CSARGRQGNTGELFF. The CDR3 DNA is TGCAGTGCTAGAGGGAGACAGGGGAACACCGGGGAGCTGTTTTTT.

This clonotype came up many times. The V and J genes are TRBV29-1 and TRBJ1-2; 7 nucleotides agree with TRBD1. The V segment lost 6 bases and the J segment 4 bases; nucleotides outside the gene matches: 5. Germline lookup yields CDR1 SQVTM and CDR2 ANQGSEA. The CDR3 length is 12 residues. Written as DNA, the CDR3 is TGCAGCGTGGGGGACAGAATCTATGGCTACACCTTC. It codes for CSVGDRIYGYTF.

J is TRBJ1-1 and V is TRBV28, with 7 bases that match TRBD1. The CDR3 runs 14 residues. V lost 7 bases, J lost 5 bases, and 10 bases stayed unmatched. Looked up from germline, CDR1 is MDHEN and CDR2 is SYDVKM. The CDR3 nucleotides read TGTGCCAGCATTCCCTCAGGGGGAAGAACTGAAGCTTTCTTT. This translates into CASIPSGGRTEAFF. Full variable domain (rest looked up from reference TRBV28 and TRBJ1-1): DVKVTQSSRYLVKRTGEKVFLECVQDMDHENMFWYRQDPGLGLRLIYFSYDVKMKEKGDIPEGYSVSREKKERFSLILESASTNQTSMYLCASIPSGGRTEAFFGQGTRLTVV.

The chain employs TRBV9 and TRBJ2-1; D is unclear. The CDR3 totals 17 residues. The germline V and J ends were trimmed by 0 bases and 2 bases, with 15 bases remaining between them. CDR1 is SGDLS and CDR2 is YYNGEE in the germline V gene. The CDR3 DNA reads as TGTGCCAGCAGCGTAGGCGTGACGGTTCTTACCTACAATGAGCAGTTCTTC. Translating gives CASSVGVTVLTYNEQFF.

The rearrangement links TRBV20-1 to TRBJ2-1, with 15 bases matching TRBD2. J was trimmed by 9 bases and V by 6 bases; bases with no gene match: 3. Germline loops: CDR1 DFQATT, CDR2 SNEGSKA (reference sequence). This CDR3 is 13 amino acids long. The CDR3 reads CSAGLAGGSEQFF. Written as DNA, the CDR3 is TGCAGTGCGGGACTAGCGGGAGGATCTGAGCAGTTCTTC.

This rearrangement joins TRBV19 to TRBJ2-3; 7 bases agree with TRBD1. This CDR3 comprises 15 residues. The V gene end was trimmed by 6 bases and the J gene end by 2 bases; junction bases not matched to a gene: 8. The germline gives CDR1 LNHDA, CDR2 SQIVND (reference sequence). CDR3 region: CASRRGQRNTDTQYF. CDR3 nucleotides: TGTGCCAGTAGACGGGGACAGAGAAACACAGATACGCAGTATTTT.

The CDR3 loop is CASSMTPQRLGSIQYF. CDR3 sequence (DNA): TGCGCCAGCAGCATGACCCCCCAGCGGCTGGGTAGCATTCAGTACTTC. The V and J genes are TRBV5-1 and TRBJ2-4; tentative D call: TRBD2 (5 bases). Trimming stripped 4 bases from V and 9 bases from J, with 23 bases between. The length of the CDR3 is 16 residues. The germline gives CDR1 SGHRS, CDR2 YFSETQ.

The chain carries TRBV28 and TRBJ2-7; TRBD1 aligns across 10 bases. V gave up 5 bases and J gave up 6 bases; unmatched junction bases: 10. The germline V gene encodes CDR1 MDHEN and CDR2 SYDVKM. CDR3 size: 15 residues. The CDR3 DNA sequence: TGTGCCAGCAGTCGAGGCGCCGGGACAGGGGTCGAGCAGTACTTC. Translation gives CASSRGAGTGVEQYF.

The chain has TRBV6-2 or TRBV6-3 and TRBJ2-5, with a possible D match to TRBD2 (5 bases). V was shortened by 2 bases and J by 3 bases, with 7 bases between the two germline ends. Germline lookup yields CDR1 MNHEY and CDR2 SVGEGT. This CDR3 comprises 13 residues. The DNA of the CDR3 is TGTGCCAGCAGTTACGTGGGAGAAGAGACCCAGTACTTC. This codes for CASSYVGEETQYF.

The chain recombines TRBV7-2 with TRBJ2-3, with 9 nucleotides matching TRBD2. Germline lookup yields CDR1 SGHTA and CDR2 FQGNSA. V shed 1 base and J 12 bases; nucleotides not matched to a gene: 5. The CDR3 runs 13 residues. DNA for the CDR3: TGTGCCAGCAGCTTAGAGGCGGGAGGGCCTCAGTATTTT. Protein sequence: CASSLEAGGPQYF.

This clonotype was seen repeatedly, ten times or more. The CDR3 spells CASSFTPGLAGGSYEQYF. The CDR3 DNA is TGTGCCAGCAGCTTCACACCGGGACTAGCGGGGGGGAGCTACGAGCAGTACTTC. V gene TRBV11-2 combines with J gene TRBJ2-7; 16 bases map to TRBD2. CDR1 and CDR2 (germline): SGHAT, FQNNGV. The CDR3 runs to 18 residues. V shed 3 bases and J 3 bases; nucleotides not matched to a gene: 8. The full variable domain, in which reference TRBV11-2 and TRBJ2-7 provide the parts outside the CDR3, is EAGVAQSPRYKIIEKRQSVAFWCNPISGHATLYWYQQILGQGPKLLIQFQNNGVVDDSQLPKDRFSAERLKGVDSTLKIQPAKLEDSAVYLCASSFTPGLAGGSYEQYFGPGTRLTVT.

This clonotype occurred many times. The chain recombines TRBV27 with TRBJ1-2; TRBD1 is a possible D gene (5 bases). V lost 0 bases to trimming and J lost 3 bases, with 5 bases between them. This CDR3 has 13 residues. Germline loops: CDR1 MNHEY, CDR2 SMNVEV (reference sequence). The CDR3, as DNA: TGTGCCAGCAGTTTATCAGGGGACTATGGCTACACCTTC. Translated: CASSLSGDYGYTF.

A few counts support this clonotype. V usage is TRBV28 and J usage is TRBJ1-2, with TRBD1 identical over 11 bases. Germline V lookup: CDR1 MDHEN, CDR2 SYDVKM. CDR3 length: 14 amino acids. Losses at the gene ends were 6 bases for V and 1 base for J; bases not matched to a gene: 1. This chain's CDR3 is CASRGQGVNYGYTF. CDR3 nucleotide sequence: TGTGCCAGCAGGGGACAGGGGGTTAACTATGGCTACACCTTC.

This clonotype was detected only a few times. The chain recombines TRBV20-1 with TRBJ1-1; D gene uncertain. Deletions cut 4 bases from V and 4 bases from J, with 4 bases between. This CDR3 is built from 10 residues. Per germline, CDR1 DFQATT and CDR2 SNEGSKA (reference sequence). Here the CDR3 reads CSATFTEAFF. The CDR3 DNA reads as TGCAGTGCTACATTCACTGAAGCTTTCTTT.

This clonotype was detected only a few times. This chain joins TRBV9 and TRBJ2-1; D may correspond to TRBD1 or TRBD2 (5 bases each). The CDR3 is 15 residues long. In germline, CDR1 is SGDLS, CDR2 YYNGEE. The V end was cut by 0 bases, the J end by 2 bases, with 9 bases between. CDR3 in amino acids: CASSVDGGTYNEQFF. Here the CDR3 DNA reads TGTGCCAGCAGCGTAGATGGGGGTACCTACAATGAGCAGTTCTTC.

The chain recombines TRBV11-3 with TRBJ2-2; a possible D gene is TRBD1 (6 bases). Looked up from germline, CDR1 is SGHNT and CDR2 is YENEEA. The CDR3 totals 16 residues. Trimming took off 5 bases at V and 3 bases at J, with 16 bases between the two ends. The chain's CDR3 is CASSASMGQHTGELFF. The CDR3 nucleotides read TGTGCCAGCAGCGCTAGTATGGGACAACACACCGGGGAGCTGTTTTTT.

The V and J genes are TRBV19 and TRBJ1-5; TRBD1 agrees at 8 bases. Germline V CDR1 and CDR2: LNHDA, SQIVND (reference sequence). Trimming at V came to 6 bases and at J to 3 bases, leaving 7 bases not matched to a gene. This CDR3 is built from 15 residues. CDR3 sequence: CASRGQGANNQPQHF. DNA for the CDR3: TGTGCCAGTAGAGGACAGGGCGCGAACAATCAGCCCCAGCATTTT.

The chain has TRBV5-1 and TRBJ2-1; D is perhaps TRBD1 or TRBD2 (5 bases each). Trimming cost V 0 bases and J 0 bases, with 13 bases left between them. There are 17 residues in the CDR3. The germline CDR1 and CDR2 sequences are SGHRS and YFSETQ. Here the CDR3 reads CASSLARGGYSYNEQFF. Here the CDR3 DNA reads TGCGCCAGCAGCTTGGCCCGGGGCGGCTACTCCTACAATGAGCAGTTCTTC.

This clonotype was observed a few times. This rearrangement joins TRBV12-3 or TRBV12-4 to TRBJ1-5; D gene ambiguous. Trimming removed 6 bases at V and 0 bases at J, with 15 bases between. This CDR3 has 16 residues. The CDR3, as DNA: TGTGCCAGCAGCACCACGCCATCAACTAGCAATCAGCCCCAGCATTTT. This sequence encodes CASSTTPSTSNQPQHF.

The chain links TRBV28 to TRBJ2-3; 11 bases fit TRBD2. The germline gives CDR1 MDHEN, CDR2 SYDVKM. The trim removed 5 bases at V and 11 bases at J, leaving 3 bases unmatched. The CDR3 consists of 12 residues. This CDR3 is CASSIGLAGQYF. The CDR3 bases are TGTGCCAGCAGTATAGGACTAGCGGGGCAGTATTTT.

This clonotype has a handful of counts. The chain combines TRBV5-1 with TRBJ1-1; D is undetermined. The CDR3 consists of 15 residues. CDR1 SGHRS and CDR2 YFSETQ come from the germline V gene. The V end lost 1 base, the J end lost 4 bases, and 14 bases lay between the germline ends. CDR3 coding DNA: TGCGCCAGCAGCTTGTCTCAGTTCAGTACCACTGAAGCTTTCTTT. Translating it yields CASSLSQFSTTEAFF.

V gene TRBV28 combines with J gene TRBJ1-1, with no clear D. This CDR3 has 12 amino acids. Germline V gives CDR1 MDHEN, CDR2 SYDVKM. The V and J ends lost 6 bases and 6 bases respectively, with 11 bases between them. CDR3 loop: CASRSSYAEAFF. CDR3 in DNA: TGTGCCAGCAGATCTTCTTACGCTGAAGCTTTCTTT.

The chain recombines TRBV7-2 with TRBJ2-1, with no clear D. The CDR3 runs to 14 residues. Germline V gene data show CDR1 as SGHTA and CDR2 as FQGNSA. V lost 0 bases, J lost 6 bases, and 9 bases lay in between. The CDR3 DNA reads as TGTGCCAGCAGCTTAGCGCTACAGCCCAATGAGCAGTTCTTC. Translating gives CASSLALQPNEQFF.

V gene TRBV3-1 combines with J gene TRBJ2-3; maybe TRBD1 (5 bases). The CDR3 has 15 residues. Trimming removed 0 bases from V and 4 bases from J, with 11 bases in between. CDR1 LGHDT and CDR2 YNNKEL come from the germline V gene (reference sequence). The CDR3 DNA sequence: TGTGCCAGCAGCCAAGACAGCTGGGGCGCAGATACGCAGTATTTT. This sequence encodes CASSQDSWGADTQYF.

This clonotype occurred many times. A read error may account for a junction end that differs from germline. The rearrangement joins TRBV20-1 to TRBJ2-3; 7 bases are a match to TRBD2. CDR1 is DFQATT, CDR2 SNEGSKA, per germline (reference sequence). This CDR3 spans 13 amino acids. The CDR3: CSARTPSGRPGDF. In DNA form, the CDR3 reads TGCAGTGCTAGAACCCCTAGCGGAAGGCCCGGGGATTTT.